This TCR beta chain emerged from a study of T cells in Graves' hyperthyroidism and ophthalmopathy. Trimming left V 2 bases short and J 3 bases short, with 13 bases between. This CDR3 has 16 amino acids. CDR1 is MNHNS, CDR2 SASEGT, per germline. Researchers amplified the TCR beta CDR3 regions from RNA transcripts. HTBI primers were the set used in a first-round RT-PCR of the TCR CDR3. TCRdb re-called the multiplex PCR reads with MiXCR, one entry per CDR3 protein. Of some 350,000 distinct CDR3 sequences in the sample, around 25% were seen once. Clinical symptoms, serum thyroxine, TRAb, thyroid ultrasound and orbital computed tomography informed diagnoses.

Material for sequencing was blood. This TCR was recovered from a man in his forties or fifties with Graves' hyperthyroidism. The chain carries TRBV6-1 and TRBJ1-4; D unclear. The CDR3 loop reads CASSEIMGGANEKLFF. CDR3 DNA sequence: TGTGCCAGCAGTGAAATAATGGGTGGAGCTAATGAAAAACTGTTTTTT.